What follows are 10 T cell receptor beta chains derived from one specimen sequenced in a study of CD8 T cells in ankylosing spondylitis. Each CDR3 protein gets one entry after TCRdb re-called the 5' RACE reads with MiXCR. The table has roughly 240,000 distinct CDR3 sequences, 7% to 10% seen once. Sequencing used blood, either unsorted or a sorted T cell fraction (not recorded which). The source of these receptors is a female donor with ankylosing spondylitis or in good health (not recorded which).

The chain links TRBV20-1 to TRBJ2-1, with TRBD2 as a possible D gene (6 bases). Trimming cost V 0 bases and J 6 bases, with 18 bases left between them. The CDR3 spans 16 residues. From germline, CDR1 is DFQATT and CDR2 SNEGSKA (reference sequence). The CDR3 sequence: CSARDLEGSGSNEQFF. Here the CDR3 DNA reads TGCAGTGCTAGAGATCTGGAGGGCTCGGGGTCCAATGAGCAGTTCTTC.

The chain recombines TRBV5-1 with TRBJ2-2; a possible D gene is TRBD2 (6 bases). V shed 7 bases and J shed 6 bases, with 19 bases lying between them. The CDR3 has 15 residues. CDR1 and CDR2 from the germline V gene are SGHRS and YFSETQ. The CDR3 sequence: CASRGLTSSSGELFF. Written as DNA, the CDR3 is TGCGCCAGCCGAGGCCTGACTAGTTCCTCCGGGGAGCTGTTTTTT.

This clonotype was picked up many times. This chain uses TRBV12-3 or TRBV12-4 with TRBJ2-7; possible D gene TRBD2, 5 bases. Trimming took 0 bases from V and 4 from J, leaving 10 bases between them. CDR3 length equals 14 residues. CDR3 region: CASSLAGLLYEQYF. In nucleotides, the CDR3 is TGTGCCAGCAGTTTAGCAGGACTGTTGTACGAGCAGTACTTC.

This clonotype was seen repeatedly, ten times or more. The chain is built from TRBV21-1 and TRBJ1-1; no check of the table's D call, TRBD1, against the DNA was made. TRBV21-1 is shown as a pseudogene. The CDR3 contains 15 residues. The CDR3 reads CASHNLGQCNTEAFF. Here the CDR3 DNA reads TGTGCCAGCCACAACCTGGGACAGTGCAACACTGAAGCTTTCTTT.

This clonotype was detected many times. The J gene is TRBJ1-5, the V gene TRBV12-3 or TRBV12-4; D call uncertain. The CDR3 consists of 14 residues. V was clipped by 5 bases and J by 1 base, with 9 bases between them. The CDR3 reads CASSNPPSNQPQHF. The DNA of the CDR3 is TGTGCCAGCAGTAACCCCCCCAGCAATCAGCCCCAGCATTTT.

This clonotype has at least ten counts. The V call is TRBV20-1, the J call TRBJ2-7, with a possible D match to TRBD1 (6 bases). The CDR3 spans 13 residues. Germline-derived CDR1 and CDR2 are DFQATT and SNEGSKA (reference sequence). V was trimmed by 5 bases and J by 3 bases, leaving 14 bases between them. The CDR3 region is CSAGGLINYEQYF. For the CDR3, the DNA is TGCAGTGCTGGGGGCCTGATTAACTACGAGCAGTACTTC.

This clonotype was observed many times. The chain employs TRBV12-5 and TRBJ1-1; TRBD1 agrees at 9 bases. This CDR3 has 17 amino acids. Per germline, CDR1 LGHNT and CDR2 FRNRAP. V dropped 6 bases and J dropped 4; count of bases not matched to a gene: 15. The CDR3 loop reads CASGPLPGTGSSTEAFF. DNA of the CDR3: TGTGCTAGTGGCCCTTTACCGGGGACAGGGTCGAGCACTGAAGCTTTCTTT.

This clonotype showed up many times. The chain combines TRBV29-1 with TRBJ2-2; 10 nucleotides line up with TRBD2. The germline gives CDR1 SQVTM, CDR2 ANQGSEA. The CDR3 is 16 amino acids. J was trimmed by 4 bases and V by 2 bases; bases with no gene match: 7. The CDR3 protein is CSVERTSGGGTGELFF. CDR3 bases: TGCAGCGTTGAAAGGACTAGCGGAGGGGGCACCGGGGAGCTGTTTTTT.

This clonotype was observed at least ten times. The chain employs TRBV5-1 and TRBJ2-1, with no clear D. Trimming removed 1 base from V and 6 bases from J, with 14 bases in between. There are 15 residues in the CDR3. CDR1 and CDR2 (germline): SGHRS, YFSETQ. CDR3 sequence reads: CASSLFQPLVNEQFF. The CDR3 nucleotides are TGCGCCAGCAGCTTGTTTCAGCCCTTGGTCAATGAGCAGTTCTTC. Full variable domain (remainder filled in from reference TRBV5-1 and TRBJ2-1): KAGVTQTPRYLIKTRGQQVTLSCSPISGHRSVSWYQQTPGQGLQFLFEYFSETQRNKGNFPGRFSGRQFSNSRSEMNVSTLELGDSALYLCASSLFQPLVNEQFFGPGTRLTVL.

In its sample, this clonotype was seen many times. This chain connects TRBV29-1 to TRBJ2-5; 9 bases fit TRBD2. The junction had 8 bases not matched to a gene; V was cut back by 5 bases and J by 4 bases. CDR3 length equals 14 residues. Germline V gene lookup returns CDR1 SQVTM and CDR2 ANQGSEA. In DNA form, the CDR3 reads TGCAGCGTTCGAAGCGGGGGGTTCAGAGAGACCCAGTACTTC. This sequence encodes CSVRSGGFRETQYF.